This is a list of T cell receptor beta chains from one sample in a study of blood T cell repertoires in COVID-19. Clones were sequenced by immunoSEQ multiplex PCR, and TCRdb holds only the in-frame ones, with some missing. The table has 200,000 or so clones, around 90% seen once. The sequencing input was PBMCs or T cells enriched from blood (not recorded which). Source of these receptors: a man younger than 40 who had recovered from COVID-19. CDR3s include the opening cysteine and the closing phenylalanine or tryptophan. Fields, in order: D gene, V gene, J gene, clone size, CDR3 DNA, CDR3 protein. The D gene is left open where the match is weak. Clone size is stated in some rows and not others, as once, few, many or a class when expanded.

d_gene: TRBD2
v_gene: TRBV7-2
j_gene: TRBJ2-1
abundance: few
CDR3nt: TGTGCCAGCAGCCAGGGGCGGGGGGGCATTGAGCAGTTCTTC
CDR3aa: CASSQGRGGIEQFF

d_gene: .
v_gene: TRBV2
j_gene: TRBJ1-2
abundance: few
CDR3nt: TGTGCCAGCAGTGAAACGGTGGGCTACACCTTC
CDR3aa: CASSETVGYTF

d_gene: .
v_gene: TRBV27
j_gene: TRBJ2-3
abundance: .
CDR3nt: TGTGCCAGCAGCAAACTGCTGGGGACTGGCACAGATACGCAGTATTTT
CDR3aa: CASSKLLGTGTDTQYF

d_gene: .
v_gene: TRBV29-1
j_gene: TRBJ1-4
abundance: .
CDR3nt: TGCAGCGTTGATCCCCCAGGGAGGGAAAAACTGTTTTTT
CDR3aa: CSVDPPGREKLFF

d_gene: .
v_gene: TRBV14
j_gene: TRBJ1-2
abundance: .
CDR3nt: TGTGCCAGCAGCCAAGCCATAGCCTATGGCTACACCTTC
CDR3aa: CASSQAIAYGYTF

d_gene: TRBD1
v_gene: TRBV2
j_gene: TRBJ1-3
abundance: .
CDR3nt: TGTGCCAGCAGCGGGGACAGGGCAATTGGAAACACCATATATTTT
CDR3aa: CASSGDRAIGNTIYF

d_gene: .
v_gene: TRBV7-9
j_gene: TRBJ2-7
abundance: once
CDR3nt: TGTGCCAGCAGAGGACAATTCTACGAGCAGTACTTC
CDR3aa: CASRGQFYEQYF

d_gene: TRBD2
v_gene: TRBV2
j_gene: TRBJ2-7
abundance: once
CDR3nt: TGTGCCAGCAGTGACGGACTAGGGGCCTACGAGCAGTACTTC
CDR3aa: CASSDGLGAYEQYF

d_gene: .
v_gene: TRBV27
j_gene: TRBJ1-2
abundance: .
CDR3nt: TGTGCCAGCAGTTCCCCAGGGTTAAATGGCTACACCTTC
CDR3aa: CASSSPGLNGYTF

d_gene: TRBD2
v_gene: TRBV7-8
j_gene: TRBJ2-5
abundance: .
CDR3nt: TGTGCCAGCAGCTTAGCGAGGGGGAGCGGGAGGTGGTTTGGGCTCCAAGAGACCCAGTACTTC
CDR3aa: CASSLARGSGRWFGLQETQYF

d_gene: TRBD1
v_gene: TRBV28
j_gene: TRBJ1-6
abundance: .
CDR3nt: TGTGCCAGCAGTTCGGGACAGGGAAATTCACCCCTCCACTTT
CDR3aa: CASSSGQGNSPLHF

d_gene: .
v_gene: TRBV7-9
j_gene: TRBJ2-7
abundance: .
CDR3nt: TGTGCCAGCAGCATCGGGACATCAATCGAGCAGTACTTC
CDR3aa: CASSIGTSIEQYF

d_gene: .
v_gene: TRBV6-5
j_gene: TRBJ2-1
abundance: .
CDR3nt: TGTGCCAGCAGTTACGGTGGGCGGGGGCCCAATGAGCAGTTCTTC
CDR3aa: CASSYGGRGPNEQFF

d_gene: TRBD1
v_gene: TRBV28
j_gene: TRBJ2-3
abundance: .
CDR3nt: TGTGCCAGCAGCTTGGGACAGGGCACAGATACGCAGTATTTT
CDR3aa: CASSLGQGTDTQYF

d_gene: TRBD1
v_gene: TRBV9
j_gene: TRBJ2-2
abundance: .
CDR3nt: TGTGCCAGCAGCCGATTGGACAGGCCCACCGGGGAGCTGTTTTTT
CDR3aa: CASSRLDRPTGELFF

d_gene: TRBD2
v_gene: TRBV13
j_gene: TRBJ2-6
abundance: .
CDR3nt: TGTGCCAGCAGTCAGAGGCCCTATCTAGCGGGAGCCTTCTCTGGGGCCAACGTCCTGACTTTC
CDR3aa: CASSQRPYLAGAFSGANVLTF

d_gene: .
v_gene: TRBV5-5
j_gene: TRBJ1-2
abundance: .
CDR3nt: TGTGCCAGCAGCTTGAACCGGCGGCGCTATGGCTACACCTTC
CDR3aa: CASSLNRRRYGYTF

d_gene: TRBD1
v_gene: TRBV19
j_gene: TRBJ1-6
abundance: once
CDR3nt: TGTGCCAGTAGTGTTCCAACTACAGGGGGAGTTTCACCCCTCCACTTT
CDR3aa: CASSVPTTGGVSPLHF

d_gene: .
v_gene: TRBV4-1
j_gene: TRBJ2-4
abundance: .
CDR3nt: TGCGCCAGCAGCCAATTTGTCACGGAGCTAGCCAAAAACATTCAGTACTTC
CDR3aa: CASSQFVTELAKNIQYF

d_gene: TRBD2
v_gene: TRBV12-5
j_gene: TRBJ2-3
abundance: once
CDR3nt: TGTGCTAGTGGTTTGGATCCGGGACTAGGGGGCACAGATACGCAGTATTTT
CDR3aa: CASGLDPGLGGTDTQYF

d_gene: .
v_gene: TRBV5-8
j_gene: TRBJ2-3
abundance: .
CDR3nt: TGTGCCAGCAGCTTGGCAGGGGGGAGCACAGATACGCAGTATTTT
CDR3aa: CASSLAGGSTDTQYF

d_gene: .
v_gene: TRBV13
j_gene: TRBJ2-2
abundance: .
CDR3nt: TGTGCCAGCAGCTTAGGGGCTGACAGCTTGAACACCGGGGAGCTGTTTTTT
CDR3aa: CASSLGADSLNTGELFF

d_gene: TRBD2
v_gene: TRBV11-3
j_gene: TRBJ2-3
abundance: .
CDR3nt: TGTGCCAGCAGCTTAGAACCTCTAGCGGGGGGTCGGACAGATACGCAGTATTTT
CDR3aa: CASSLEPLAGGRTDTQYF

d_gene: TRBD1
v_gene: TRBV15
j_gene: TRBJ2-1
abundance: .
CDR3nt: TGTGCCACCAGCCTTAACAGGGGGGTCGGCAATGAGCAGTTCTTC
CDR3aa: CATSLNRGVGNEQFF

d_gene: .
v_gene: TRBV11-2
j_gene: TRBJ2-7
abundance: .
CDR3nt: TGTGCCAGCAGCTACCCAGCGGACTACGAGCAGTACTTC
CDR3aa: CASSYPADYEQYF

d_gene: .
v_gene: TRBV7-2
j_gene: TRBJ2-7
abundance: .
CDR3nt: TGTGCCAGCAGCACGCAAGGAACAGGGGAGGTAAAGCAGTACTTC
CDR3aa: CASSTQGTGEVKQYF

d_gene: .
v_gene: TRBV9
j_gene: TRBJ1-2
abundance: once
CDR3nt: TGTGCCAGCAGCGGAGACAGGTCCGCATATGGCTACACCTTC
CDR3aa: CASSGDRSAYGYTF

d_gene: TRBD2
v_gene: TRBV27
j_gene: TRBJ2-6
abundance: .
CDR3nt: TGTGCCAGCAGGATCGCTAGCGGGGGAAGCTCTGGGGCCAACGTCCTGACTTTC
CDR3aa: CASRIASGGSSGANVLTF

d_gene: .
v_gene: TRBV19
j_gene: TRBJ2-6
abundance: .
CDR3nt: TGTGCCAGTACAATCTCTGGGGCCAACGTCCTGACTTTC
CDR3aa: CASTISGANVLTF

d_gene: .
v_gene: TRBV27
j_gene: TRBJ1-5
abundance: .
CDR3nt: TGTGCCAGCAGTTCCCCAGGGGGCAATCAGCCCCAGCATTTT
CDR3aa: CASSSPGGNQPQHF

d_gene: TRBD1
v_gene: TRBV4-2
j_gene: TRBJ1-1
abundance: .
CDR3nt: TGTGCCAGCAGCGGACAGGGAGGCGGCACTGAAGCTTTCTTT
CDR3aa: CASSGQGGGTEAFF

d_gene: TRBD1
v_gene: TRBV2
j_gene: TRBJ2-2
abundance: .
CDR3nt: TGTGCCAGCTCCGGGACAGCCTACACCGGGGAGCTGTTTTTT
CDR3aa: CASSGTAYTGELFF

d_gene: TRBD2
v_gene: TRBV15
j_gene: TRBJ2-7
abundance: .
CDR3nt: TGTGCCACCAGCAGAGATGGGGAGGGCAGGGCCTACGAGCAGTACTTC
CDR3aa: CATSRDGEGRAYEQYF

d_gene: TRBD2
v_gene: TRBV7-9
j_gene: TRBJ2-3
abundance: .
CDR3nt: TGTGCCAGCAGCTCTCCCTTGACTAGCGGAGGGAACACAGATACGCAGTATTTT
CDR3aa: CASSSPLTSGGNTDTQYF

d_gene: .
v_gene: TRBV6-5
j_gene: TRBJ1-3
abundance: .
CDR3nt: TGTGCCTGCGGGGGGAGCTCTGGAAACACCATATATTTT
CDR3aa: CACGGSSGNTIYF

d_gene: .
v_gene: TRBV6-5
j_gene: TRBJ2-2
abundance: .
CDR3nt: TGTGCCAGCAGTTACATGAGAGGGGGAACCGGGGAGCTGTTTTTT
CDR3aa: CASSYMRGGTGELFF

d_gene: .
v_gene: TRBV13
j_gene: TRBJ1-1
abundance: .
CDR3nt: TGTGCCAGCAGCATAGTAACCCGGAGAAACACTGAAGCTTTCTTT
CDR3aa: CASSIVTRRNTEAFF

d_gene: .
v_gene: TRBV27
j_gene: TRBJ1-1
abundance: .
CDR3nt: TGTGCCAGCAGTTGGGGGGGGAACACTGAAGCTTTCTTT
CDR3aa: CASSWGGNTEAFF

d_gene: .
v_gene: TRBV9
j_gene: TRBJ1-1
abundance: .
CDR3nt: TGTGCCAGCAGCGTACGCGGGGGAGAAGGGGCTGAAGCTTTCTTT
CDR3aa: CASSVRGGEGAEAFF

d_gene: .
v_gene: TRBV27
j_gene: TRBJ2-1
abundance: many
CDR3nt: TGTGCCAGCATGTCCGGGACTTCACGATCATACAATGAGCAGTTCTTC
CDR3aa: CASMSGTSRSYNEQFF

d_gene: .
v_gene: TRBV9
j_gene: TRBJ1-1
abundance: once
CDR3nt: TGTGCCAGCAGCAATCCCGACAGGACTGAAGCTTTCTTT
CDR3aa: CASSNPDRTEAFF

d_gene: .
v_gene: TRBV30
j_gene: TRBJ2-7
abundance: .
CDR3nt: TGTGCCTTGAAGATCGGTTACGAGCAGTACTTC
CDR3aa: CALKIGYEQYF

d_gene: .
v_gene: TRBV5-1
j_gene: TRBJ1-1
abundance: .
CDR3nt: TGCGCCAGCAGCTTCCAGGGTTCAGGGAACACTGAAGCTTTCTTT
CDR3aa: CASSFQGSGNTEAFF

d_gene: .
v_gene: TRBV7-9
j_gene: TRBJ2-6
abundance: once
CDR3nt: TGTGCCACCGTGACAGGAGGTCTATCCTCTGGGGCCAACGTCCTGACTTTC
CDR3aa: CATVTGGLSSGANVLTF

d_gene: TRBD1
v_gene: TRBV4-2
j_gene: TRBJ1-6
abundance: .
CDR3nt: TGTGCCAGCAGCCATGCCGGGACAGGGTCCTCACCCCTCCACTTT
CDR3aa: CASSHAGTGSSPLHF

d_gene: .
v_gene: TRBV12-3/TRBV12-4
j_gene: TRBJ1-2
abundance: few
CDR3nt: TGTGCCAGCAGCGGGGTCGAGGGAGATGGCTACACCTTC
CDR3aa: CASSGVEGDGYTF

d_gene: .
v_gene: TRBV5-4
j_gene: TRBJ1-3
abundance: .
CDR3nt: TGTGCCAGCAGCTCCCAGGTCAGTGGAAACACCATATATTTT
CDR3aa: CASSSQVSGNTIYF

d_gene: .
v_gene: TRBV6-5
j_gene: TRBJ1-2
abundance: once
CDR3nt: TGTGCCAGCAGTTACTCTCAGGGCGACAGTGGCTACACCTTC
CDR3aa: CASSYSQGDSGYTF

d_gene: TRBD1
v_gene: TRBV7-9
j_gene: TRBJ2-2
abundance: once
CDR3nt: TGTGCCAGCAGCCCCCCGGACAGGGCGCAGACCGGGGAGCTGTTTTTT
CDR3aa: CASSPPDRAQTGELFF

d_gene: TRBD2
v_gene: TRBV18
j_gene: TRBJ2-2
abundance: .
CDR3nt: TGTGCCAGCTCACCGCAACTAGCGGGAGGTGCGAACACCGGGGAGCTGTTTTTT
CDR3aa: CASSPQLAGGANTGELFF